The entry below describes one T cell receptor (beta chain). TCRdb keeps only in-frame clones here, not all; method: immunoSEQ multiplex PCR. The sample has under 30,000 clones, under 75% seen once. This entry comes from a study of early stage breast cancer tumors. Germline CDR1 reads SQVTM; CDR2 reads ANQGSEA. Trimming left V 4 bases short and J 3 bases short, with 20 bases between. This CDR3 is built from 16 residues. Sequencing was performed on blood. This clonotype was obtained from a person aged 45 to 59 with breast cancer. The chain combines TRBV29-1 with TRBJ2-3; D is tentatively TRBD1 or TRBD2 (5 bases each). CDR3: CSVVGYQGEGTDTQYF. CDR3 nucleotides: TGCAGCGTTGTGGGGTATCAGGGAGAGGGTACAGATACGCAGTATTTT.